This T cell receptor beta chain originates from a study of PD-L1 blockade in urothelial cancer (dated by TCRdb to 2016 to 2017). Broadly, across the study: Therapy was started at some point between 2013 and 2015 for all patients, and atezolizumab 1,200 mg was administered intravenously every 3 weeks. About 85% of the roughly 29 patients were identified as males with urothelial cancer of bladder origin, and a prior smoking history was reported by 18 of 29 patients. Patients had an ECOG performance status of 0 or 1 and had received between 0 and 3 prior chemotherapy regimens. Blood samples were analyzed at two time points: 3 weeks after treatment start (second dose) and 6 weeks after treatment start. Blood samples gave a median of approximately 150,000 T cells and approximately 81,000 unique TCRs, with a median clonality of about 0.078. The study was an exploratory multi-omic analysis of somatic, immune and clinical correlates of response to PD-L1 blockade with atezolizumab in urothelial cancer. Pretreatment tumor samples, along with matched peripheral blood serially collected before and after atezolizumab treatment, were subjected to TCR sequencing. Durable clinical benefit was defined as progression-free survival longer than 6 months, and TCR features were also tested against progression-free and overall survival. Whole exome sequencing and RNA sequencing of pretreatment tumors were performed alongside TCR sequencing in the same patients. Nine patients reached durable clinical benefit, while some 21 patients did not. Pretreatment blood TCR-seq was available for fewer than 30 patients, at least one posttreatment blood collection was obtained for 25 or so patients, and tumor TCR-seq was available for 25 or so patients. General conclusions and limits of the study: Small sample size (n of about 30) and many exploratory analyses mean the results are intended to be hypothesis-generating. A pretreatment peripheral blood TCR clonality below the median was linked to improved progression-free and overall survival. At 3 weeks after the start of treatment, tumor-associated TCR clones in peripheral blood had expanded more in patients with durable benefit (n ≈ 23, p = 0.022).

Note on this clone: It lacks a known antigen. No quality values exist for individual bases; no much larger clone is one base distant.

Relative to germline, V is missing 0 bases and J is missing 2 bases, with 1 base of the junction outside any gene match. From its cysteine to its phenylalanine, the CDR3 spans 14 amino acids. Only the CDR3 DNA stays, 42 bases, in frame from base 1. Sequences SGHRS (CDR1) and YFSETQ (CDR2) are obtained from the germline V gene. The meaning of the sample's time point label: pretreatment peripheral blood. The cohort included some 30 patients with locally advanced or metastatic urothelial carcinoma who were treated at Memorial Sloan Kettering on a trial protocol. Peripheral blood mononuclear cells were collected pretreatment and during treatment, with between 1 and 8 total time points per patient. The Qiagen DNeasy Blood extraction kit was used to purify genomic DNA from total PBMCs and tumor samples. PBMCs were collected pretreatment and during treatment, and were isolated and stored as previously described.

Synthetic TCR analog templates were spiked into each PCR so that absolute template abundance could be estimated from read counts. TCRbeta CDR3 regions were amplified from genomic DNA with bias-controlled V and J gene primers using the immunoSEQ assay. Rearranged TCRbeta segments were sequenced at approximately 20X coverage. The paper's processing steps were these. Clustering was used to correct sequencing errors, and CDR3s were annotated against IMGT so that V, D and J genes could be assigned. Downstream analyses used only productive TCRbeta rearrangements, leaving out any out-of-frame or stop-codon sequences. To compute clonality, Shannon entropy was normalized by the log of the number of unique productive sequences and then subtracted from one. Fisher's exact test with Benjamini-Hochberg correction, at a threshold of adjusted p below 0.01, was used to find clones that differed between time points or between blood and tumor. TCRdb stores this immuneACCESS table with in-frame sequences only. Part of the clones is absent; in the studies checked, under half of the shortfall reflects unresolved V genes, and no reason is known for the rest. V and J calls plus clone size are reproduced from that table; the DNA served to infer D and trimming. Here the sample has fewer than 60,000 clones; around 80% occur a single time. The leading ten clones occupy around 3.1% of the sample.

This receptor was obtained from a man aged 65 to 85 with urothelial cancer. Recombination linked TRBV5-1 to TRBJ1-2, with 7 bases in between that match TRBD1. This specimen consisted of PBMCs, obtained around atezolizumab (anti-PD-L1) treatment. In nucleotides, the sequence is TGCGCCAGCAGCTTGGGGGACAGAAACTATGGCTACACCTTC. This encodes CASSLGDRNYGYTF.